These T cell receptor beta chains were read from a single sample in a study of T cell responses to AZD1222 COVID-19 vaccine. The repertoire was sequenced with immunoSEQ multiplex PCR; TCRdb's copy has only in-frame clones and lacks some. The sample lists about 220,000 clones, 93% occurring once. This material consisted of peripheral blood, taken on day 0 of MenACWY control vaccination. These receptors all come from an adult in good health. Both conserved end residues are part of each CDR3. The D gene is left open where the match is weak. Where a row states a size, it is once, few, many or the class of an expanded clone; other rows omit it.

TRBJ1-4 | NA | TRBV5-6 | NA | TGTGCCAGCAGCTTTAGTTCTTGGACAGACGTTAATGAAAAACTGTTTTTT | CASSFSSWTDVNEKLFF
TRBJ1-2 | NA | TRBV5-1 | TRBD1 | TGCGCCAGCAGCGGGACAGGGAGCGGCTACACCTTC | CASSGTGSGYTF
TRBJ1-2 | NA | TRBV28 | NA | TGTGCCAGCAGTTTGGACGCACTCCCCTATGGCTACACCTTC | CASSLDALPYGYTF
TRBJ1-2 | NA | TRBV29-1 | NA | TGCAGCGTAGACCCGGAGGGGTATGGCTACACCTTC | CSVDPEGYGYTF
TRBJ1-2 | NA | TRBV7-2 | TRBD1 | TGTGCCAGCAGCTTCATGGGACAGTCCCCTAACTATGGCTACACCTTC | CASSFMGQSPNYGYTF
TRBJ2-6 | NA | TRBV4-1 | NA | TGCGCCCCCACCCGCCAAGGGACCGGGGGTTATTCTGGGGCCAACGTCCTGACTTTC | CAPTRQGTGGYSGANVLTF
TRBJ2-7 | NA | TRBV18 | NA | TGTGCCAGCACCCTTGGAGTGTCCTACGAGCAGTACTTC | CASTLGVSYEQYF
TRBJ1-1 | NA | TRBV5-1 | NA | TGCGCCAGCAGCTTGGCGGCGGGGGGGATGGCTTTCTTT | CASSLAAGGMAFF
TRBJ1-5 | NA | TRBV19 | NA | TGTGCCAGTAAGGGGAGCCACAATCAGCCCCAGCATTTT | CASKGSHNQPQHF
TRBJ2-5 | NA | TRBV6-5 | TRBD2 | TGTGCCAGCAGTTACGGCCTAGCGGGGGAAAGCCAGTACTTC | CASSYGLAGESQYF
TRBJ1-5 | once | TRBV18 | NA | TGTGCCAGCTCACCAGGGATGAATAATCAGCCCCAGCATTTT | CASSPGMNNQPQHF
TRBJ1-1 | NA | TRBV3-1/TRBV3-2 | NA | TGTGCCAGCAGGGGGACCATTCGCACTGAAGCTTTCTTT | CASRGTIRTEAFF
TRBJ2-5 | once | TRBV9 | NA | TGTGCCAGCAGCGCATCACCGGGAGAGACCCAGTACTTC | CASSASPGETQYF
TRBJ1-2 | NA | TRBV19 | TRBD1 | TGTGCCAGTAGTACCGGACAGGGGACTTACTATGGCTACACCTTC | CASSTGQGTYYGYTF
TRBJ1-2 | NA | TRBV14 | TRBD1 | TGTGCCAGCAGCCCCCGACAGGGCCATGGCTACACCTTC | CASSPRQGHGYTF
TRBJ2-1 | once | TRBV19 | TRBD2 | TGTGCCAGTAGTAGTCCCCAGGGGCGGGGGGGAGAGCAGTTCTTC | CASSSPQGRGGEQFF
TRBJ2-3 | NA | TRBV6-5 | TRBD2 | TGTGCCAGCAGTCCTTCGGGGGGGACAGATACGCAGTATTTT | CASSPSGGTDTQYF
TRBJ1-1 | NA | TRBV21-1 | NA | TGTGCCAGCAGCAACGACACTGAAGCTTTCTTT | CASSNDTEAFF
TRBJ2-1 | NA | TRBV30 | TRBD2 | TGTGCCTGGAGCTCTAGCGGGGGATTATACAATGAGCAGTTCTTC | CAWSSSGGLYNEQFF
TRBJ2-1 | few | TRBV5-6 | TRBD2 | TGTGCCAGCAGCTCCCCGGGACTAGCGGGGGGTAATGAGCAGTTCTTC | CASSSPGLAGGNEQFF
TRBJ1-6 | NA | TRBV6-6 | NA | TGTGCCAGCAGTTACTCGACAGTCAGGTCACCCCTCCACTTT | CASSYSTVRSPLHF
TRBJ1-2 | NA | TRBV5-6 | TRBD1 | TGTGCCAGCAGCCCAGGACAGGGGGGACTCTCTAACTATGGCTACACCTTC | CASSPGQGGLSNYGYTF
TRBJ2-7 | once | TRBV9 | NA | TGTGCCAGCAGCGTAGGATTGGGACAAGCCTACGAGCAGTACTTC | CASSVGLGQAYEQYF
TRBJ1-4 | NA | TRBV12-3/TRBV12-4 | TRBD1 | TGTGCCAGCCAGGGGACAGTCAATGAAAAACTGTTTTTT | CASQGTVNEKLFF
TRBJ1-4 | NA | TRBV9 | NA | TGTGCCAGCAGCACAGGGTTGCACAATGAAAAACTGTTTTTT | CASSTGLHNEKLFF
TRBJ2-7 | NA | TRBV18 | NA | TGTGCCAGCTCTCTCCAGAGCGAGCAGTACTTC | CASSLQSEQYF
TRBJ2-7 | NA | TRBV30 | NA | TGTGCCTGGAGCAAGGGGGCCTACGAGCAGTACTTC | CAWSKGAYEQYF